This is a list of T cell receptor beta chains from one sample in a study of shared clonotypes between healthy human individuals. Measured with immunoSEQ multiplex PCR; TCRdb has only the in-frame clones, and not every one. Altogether some 2,000,000 clones are present, 85% to 95% being singletons, with the ten largest covering 0.13%. The sample was naive CD4+ T cells sorted from blood. These receptor sequences come from a man aged 18 to 29 in good health. Both conserved end residues are part of each CDR3. The order of the fields is CDR3 protein, CDR3 DNA, J gene, D gene, V gene. The D gene is left open where the match is weak.

CDR3 protein: CASSFGGRSQPQHF
CDR3 DNA: TGTGCCAGCAGTTTTGGGGGCCGGAGTCAGCCCCAGCATTTT
J gene: TRBJ1-5
D gene: -
V gene: TRBV27

CDR3 protein: CASSLSGDNQPQHF
CDR3 DNA: TGTGCCAGCAGTTTATCAGGGGACAATCAGCCCCAGCATTTT
J gene: TRBJ1-5
D gene: -
V gene: TRBV28

CDR3 protein: CASTREHRHFYEQYF
CDR3 DNA: TGTGCCAGCACCAGGGAACACCGCCATTTCTACGAGCAGTACTTC
J gene: TRBJ2-7
D gene: -
V gene: TRBV6-1

CDR3 protein: CASSFRDRGLGQPQHF
CDR3 DNA: TGTGCCAGCAGCTTCCGGGACAGGGGTTTAGGTCAGCCCCAGCATTTT
J gene: TRBJ1-5
D gene: TRBD1
V gene: TRBV5-6

CDR3 protein: CASSLSGGLAKNIQYF
CDR3 DNA: TGTGCCAGCAGTTTATCTGGGGGATTGGCCAAAAACATTCAGTACTTC
J gene: TRBJ2-4
D gene: -
V gene: TRBV27

CDR3 protein: CASSLVGLASTDTQYF
CDR3 DNA: TGTGCCAGCAGCTTAGTCGGCCTAGCGAGCACAGATACGCAGTATTTT
J gene: TRBJ2-3
D gene: -
V gene: TRBV7-4

CDR3 protein: CASIPSGGNTIYF
CDR3 DNA: TGTGCCAGCATCCCCTCTGGTGGAAACACCATATATTTT
J gene: TRBJ1-3
D gene: -
V gene: TRBV6-5

CDR3 protein: CATLRCLWGYEQYF
CDR3 DNA: TGCGCCACCCTACGGTGTCTCTGGGGGTACGAGCAGTACTTC
J gene: TRBJ2-7
D gene: -
V gene: TRBV10-1

CDR3 protein: CASSESTRLAGGLSTDTQYF
CDR3 DNA: TGCGCCAGCAGTGAGTCGACGAGACTAGCGGGGGGGCTTAGCACAGATACGCAGTATTTT
J gene: TRBJ2-3
D gene: TRBD2
V gene: TRBV10-2

CDR3 protein: CASSSGQGTYGYTF
CDR3 DNA: TGTGCCAGCAGCTCGGGACAGGGGACCTATGGCTACACCTTC
J gene: TRBJ1-2
D gene: TRBD1
V gene: TRBV5-8

CDR3 protein: CASSPTSPGYTF
CDR3 DNA: TGTGCCAGCAGCCCGACATCGCCCGGCTACACCTTC
J gene: TRBJ1-2
D gene: -
V gene: TRBV7-9

CDR3 protein: CASSPGGRRETQYF
CDR3 DNA: TGCGCCAGCAGTCCGGGGGGGCGGCGGGAGACCCAGTACTTC
J gene: TRBJ2-5
D gene: TRBD2
V gene: TRBV10-1

CDR3 protein: CASSTGQYNQPQHF
CDR3 DNA: TGTGCCAGCAGCACCGGACAGTACAATCAGCCCCAGCATTTT
J gene: TRBJ1-5
D gene: -
V gene: TRBV11-2

CDR3 protein: CASSRGEDQPQHF
CDR3 DNA: TGTGCCAGCAGTAGGGGGGAGGATCAGCCCCAGCATTTT
J gene: TRBJ1-5
D gene: -
V gene: TRBV6-5

CDR3 protein: CASTRQGGDYGYTF
CDR3 DNA: TGTGCCAGCACCCGACAGGGGGGGGACTATGGCTACACCTTC
J gene: TRBJ1-2
D gene: TRBD1
V gene: TRBV6-6

CDR3 protein: CASNRGSGTTGELFF
CDR3 DNA: TGCGCCAGCAACAGAGGTAGCGGAACCACCGGGGAGCTGTTTTTT
J gene: TRBJ2-2
D gene: -
V gene: TRBV5-1

CDR3 protein: CASSVAYVGEQFF
CDR3 DNA: TGTGCCAGCAGCGTAGCTTACGTGGGGGAGCAGTTCTTC
J gene: TRBJ2-1
D gene: -
V gene: TRBV9

CDR3 protein: CASSIEANYGYTF
CDR3 DNA: TGTGCCAGTAGTATAGAAGCTAACTATGGCTACACCTTC
J gene: TRBJ1-2
D gene: -
V gene: TRBV19

CDR3 protein: CASSKGLVAPSYEQYF
CDR3 DNA: TGTGCCAGCAGCAAGGGACTAGTAGCTCCATCCTACGAGCAGTACTTC
J gene: TRBJ2-7
D gene: TRBD2
V gene: TRBV9

CDR3 protein: CASSLNEGRTTEAFF
CDR3 DNA: TGTGCCAGCAGCCTGAACGAGGGTAGGACCACTGAAGCTTTCTTT
J gene: TRBJ1-1
D gene: -
V gene: TRBV6-6

CDR3 protein: CARSPGLAPTYEQYF
CDR3 DNA: TGTGCCAGAAGCCCGGGACTAGCGCCCACCTACGAGCAGTACTTC
J gene: TRBJ2-7
D gene: -
V gene: TRBV7-5

CDR3 protein: CASGSDSVYGYTF
CDR3 DNA: TGTGCTAGTGGTTCGGACAGCGTCTATGGCTACACCTTC
J gene: TRBJ1-2
D gene: -
V gene: TRBV12-5

CDR3 protein: CASSLVMAGGKRDIQYF
CDR3 DNA: TGTGCCAGCAGCTTAGTGATGGCGGGAGGGAAACGGGACATTCAGTACTTC
J gene: TRBJ2-4
D gene: TRBD2
V gene: TRBV7-2